These 8 T cell receptor beta chains were sequenced from one sample in a study of blood T cell repertoires in COVID-19. Data came from immunoSEQ multiplex PCR; TCRdb stores just in-frame clones and leaves some out. The table has some 55,000 clones, 90% seen once. Sequences were obtained from peripheral blood. Receptors originate from a woman in her forties with active COVID-19.

J is TRBJ2-2 and V is TRBV9, with D perhaps TRBD2 (6 bases). The germline V gene encodes CDR1 SGDLS and CDR2 YYNGEE. The CDR3 runs to 16 residues. The ends were cut back, 0 bases at V and 7 bases at J, with 16 bases in the middle. The CDR3 DNA follows: TGTGCCAGCAGCGTAGAGGAGGGAGCCTGGGGCGGGGAGCTGTTTTTT. Amino acid sequence: CASSVEEGAWGGELFF.

The gene calls are TRBV6-5 and TRBJ1-5; TRBD1 agrees at 7 bases. V was pared by 5 bases and J by 5 bases, with 3 bases of the junction left unmatched. Germline V CDR1 and CDR2: MNHEY, SVGAGI. The CDR3 is 13 residues long. The CDR3 DNA is TGTGCCAGCAGTACAGGGGCCTATCAGCCCCAGCATTTT. The encoded protein is CASSTGAYQPQHF.

The gene calls are TRBV27 and TRBJ1-1, with D hard to call. Trimming left V 3 bases short and J 4 bases short, with 9 bases between. This CDR3 has 13 residues. The V gene's germline CDR1 is MNHEY and CDR2 SMNVEV (reference sequence). The CDR3 sequence: CASSFVGSTEAFF. In DNA form, the CDR3 reads TGTGCCAGCAGTTTCGTGGGGAGCACTGAAGCTTTCTTT.

CDR3: CARGDTEAFF. The CDR3 coding sequence is TGTGCCAGAGGGGACACTGAAGCTTTCTTT. This chain joins TRBV25-1 and TRBJ1-1, with D possibly matching TRBD1 (5 bases). Germline lookup yields CDR1 MGHDK and CDR2 SYGVNS. V lost 9 bases to trimming and J lost 3 bases, with 5 bases between them. CDR3 length equals 10 residues.

Written as DNA, the CDR3 is TGTGCCAGTAGTATGACAGCGAACACTGAAGCTTTCTTT. Its translation: CASSMTANTEAFF. V usage is TRBV19 and J usage is TRBJ1-1, with D possibly being TRBD1 (5 bases). V lost 3 bases to trimming and J lost 1 base, with 6 bases between them. The CDR3 sequence is 13 residues long. The germline V gene encodes CDR1 LNHDA and CDR2 SQIVND (reference sequence).

This clone was detected only once. The chain couples TRBV7-9 to TRBJ2-7; 9 nucleotides agree with TRBD1. This CDR3 region has 14 residues. Germline CDR1 SEHNR, CDR2 FQNEAQ (reference sequence). V lost 1 base to trimming and J lost 6 bases; unmatched junction nucleotides: 4. DNA of the CDR3: TGTGCCAGCAGCTTAGGGACAGGGGCGCCCGAGCAGTACTTC. Translated: CASSLGTGAPEQYF.

Here the CDR3 DNA reads TGCGCCAGCAGCTCCCATAGCGGGGGGGCCCCCAATGAGCAGTTCTTC. It yields the protein CASSSHSGGAPNEQFF. The chain employs TRBV5-1 and TRBJ2-1, with TRBD2 matching 11 bases. V was pared by 3 bases and J by 6 bases, with 8 bases of the junction left unmatched. The CDR3 loop spans 16 amino acids. The germline V gene has CDR1 SGHRS and CDR2 YFSETQ.

J is TRBJ1-2 and V is TRBV6-5; tentative D call: TRBD1 (6 bases). The CDR3 extends over 12 amino acids. Germline CDR1 is MNHEY and CDR2 is SVGAGI. V was shortened by 6 bases and J by 5 bases, with 10 bases between the two germline ends. CDR3 residues: CASSDRLYGYTF. CDR3 sequence (DNA): TGTGCCAGCAGCGACAGGCTTTATGGCTACACCTTC.